The rows below give T cell receptor beta chains drawn from one sample of a study of molecular identifiers for immune sequencing clone quantification. TCRdb re-called the PCR reads with MiXCR, one entry per CDR3 protein. The sample has over 10,000 distinct CDR3 sequences, roughly 18% seen once; the top ten hold approximately 1.4%. Source material: naive CD8+ T cells from blood, with Jurkat cell RNA spiked in. These receptors all stem from a human donor in good health. Some libraries in this study had Jurkat cell RNA spiked in. Both conserved end residues are part of each CDR3.

v_call,j_call,cdr3_length,cdr3_aa
TRBV7-2,TRBJ1-2,13,CASSHGTAYGYTF
TRBV7-2,TRBJ2-7,14,CASSRTIQTYEQYF
TRBV7-9,TRBJ2-7,15,CASSPRDRVDSEQYF
TRBV11-3,TRBJ2-7,14,CASSLKQNRYEQYF
TRBV4-1,TRBJ1-1,17,CASSQVHGTFLVDEAFF
TRBV7-3,TRBJ2-5,15,CASSFGLMGSETQYF
TRBV6-1,TRBJ2-3,14,CASSHRALPDTQYF
TRBV27,TRBJ2-7,13,CASSRDYSYEQYF
TRBV21-1,TRBJ2-1,19,CASSKEVSGPWGQYNEQFF
TRBV7-2,TRBJ2-7,14,CASSLGGVSYEQYF
TRBV30,TRBJ1-1,12,CAWRPGGSEAFF
TRBV7-6,TRBJ1-5,18,CASSSSGSQGRGNQPQHF
TRBV5-8,TRBJ2-7,12,CASSLGSAEQYF
TRBV15,TRBJ2-7,13,CATSNYSSVEQYF
TRBV4-1,TRBJ2-7,14,CASSPTSGSTEQYF
TRBV6-1,TRBJ2-7,14,CASSARGFQYEQYF
TRBV20-1,TRBJ2-3,15,CSARDPLAGEGTQYF
TRBV5-1,TRBJ1-1,13,CASSKFPANEAFF
TRBV2,TRBJ2-1,13,CASSGGLDNEQFF
TRBV12-3/TRBV12-4,TRBJ2-7,14,CASNPTGPFYEQYF
TRBV12-3/TRBV12-4,TRBJ1-5,14,CASSGTESNQPQHF
TRBV30,TRBJ2-5,15,CAWEWGTGAVETRYF
TRBV27,TRBJ2-7,16,CASSPGLAASSYEQYF
TRBV25-1,TRBJ1-1,15,CASSESRWGNTEAFF
TRBV7-2,TRBJ2-3,17,CASSRVGLAGGPDTQYF
TRBV5-1,TRBJ2-5,13,CASSRLVKETQYF
TRBV14,TRBJ2-2,16,CASSLNIRAGGGELFF
TRBV27,TRBJ1-2,14,CASSLIGGGYGYTF
TRBV7-6,TRBJ2-7,15,CASSLGSGAPYEQYF
TRBV20-1,TRBJ2-3,16,CSASKALAGGPDTQYF
TRBV7-8,TRBJ2-1,14,CASSPQELANEQFF
TRBV2,TRBJ1-1,15,CASSEWGHSGTEAFF
TRBV21-1,TRBJ2-5,16,CASINLAGSRKETQYF
TRBV10-3,TRBJ2-2,13,CAISDRDTGELFF
TRBV20-1,TRBJ2-3,15,CSALRTSVASDTQYF
TRBV7-9,TRBJ1-4,14,CASSPGTGNEKLFF
TRBV19,TRBJ2-7,14,CASSPGLGDYEQYF
TRBV7-6,TRBJ2-7,16,CASSSPGGVFSYEQYF
TRBV11-2,TRBJ2-3,15,CASSRTGGQIDTQYF
TRBV6-5,TRBJ2-1,14,CASSYVWENGEQFF
TRBV7-9,TRBJ1-3,14,CASSSVVSGNTIYF
TRBV19,TRBJ2-5,16,CASSTFGAAIQETQYF
TRBV27,TRBJ1-1,14,CASSLLGGGSEAFF
TRBV7-2,TRBJ2-7,14,CASSFVVTPYEQYF